The 6 T cell receptor beta chains presented below share a single source sample, sequenced in a study of cytomegalovirus exposure and HLA in healthy donors. PCR involved 60 Vbeta and 13 Jbeta primers. Generated by immunoSEQ multiplex PCR, the TCRdb table keeps only in-frame clones and is missing some. The sample shows around 140,000 clones, just under 90% of them seen only once. The sequenced sample consisted of PBMCs. These receptors all stem from a woman younger than 45 in good health and CMV-seronegative.

This clone has just one count. The chain combines TRBV15 with TRBJ2-5; 9 nucleotides match TRBD2. The germline V gene has CDR1 LNHNV and CDR2 YYDKDF (reference sequence). The CDR3 length is 14 residues. With 1 base clipped from V and 5 bases from J, the junction kept 2 bases outside the gene matches. CDR3 sequence: CATSRGTSGETQYF. The CDR3 bases are TGTGCCACCAGCAGAGGAACTAGCGGGGAGACCCAGTACTTC.

This rearrangement joins TRBV28 to TRBJ1-5; 7 nucleotides line up with TRBD1. Germline lookup yields CDR1 MDHEN and CDR2 SYDVKM. The CDR3 contains 15 residues. J gave up 5 bases and V 5 bases, and 9 bases lay outside the gene matches. As DNA, the CDR3 is TGTGCCAGCAGTGGTAACACAGGGGTCTATCAGCCCCAGCATTTT. Translating gives CASSGNTGVYQPQHF.

The chain joins TRBV27 to TRBJ2-5; 8 nucleotides align to TRBD2. The germline V gene encodes CDR1 MNHEY and CDR2 SMNVEV (reference sequence). This CDR3 region has 18 residues. The trim removed 5 bases at V and 0 bases at J, leaving 14 bases unmatched. In DNA form, the CDR3 reads TGTGCCAGCAGTCACCGGGGGGGGCTAGGGACGTACCAAGAGACCCAGTACTTC. Translation: CASSHRGGLGTYQETQYF.

This clone has only one observation. V usage is TRBV7-8 and J usage is TRBJ1-2, with a tentative D call TRBD1 (5 bases). This CDR3 spans 16 amino acids. Trimming pared 5 bases from V and 7 bases from J, leaving 23 bases between. Germline V CDR1 and CDR2: SGHVS, FQNEAQ. CDR3 loop: CASSRGVGPGAAGYTF. The CDR3 DNA sequence: TGTGCCAGCAGCCGGGGGGTGGGCCCTGGGGCGGCTGGCTACACCTTC.

The gene calls are TRBV5-8 and TRBJ2-1; D is uncertain. There are 15 residues in the CDR3. The V end lost 0 bases, the J end lost 0 bases, and 7 bases lay between the germline ends. From germline, CDR1 is SGHTS and CDR2 YDEGEE. This CDR3 is CASSLGSFSYNEQFF. CDR3 DNA sequence: TGTGCCAGCAGCTTGGGGAGCTTCTCCTACAATGAGCAGTTCTTC.

This rearrangement joins TRBV11-2 to TRBJ1-1, with TRBD1 matching 7 bases. The V gene's germline CDR1 is SGHAT and CDR2 FQNNGV. The junction had 12 bases not matched to a gene; V was cut back by 5 bases and J by 6 bases. The CDR3 is made up of 15 amino acids. This CDR3 reads CASSPGGNGEAEAFF. The CDR3 DNA follows: TGTGCCAGCAGCCCAGGGGGGAATGGGGAGGCTGAAGCTTTCTTT.